These T cell receptor beta chains were read from a single sample in a study of blood T cell repertoires in COVID-19. TCRdb's table, derived via immunoSEQ multiplex PCR, lists solely in-frame clones and lacks some. Seen here are about 59,000 clones, around 67% observed once, and the top ten hold approximately 15%. The sample comprised peripheral blood. The receptor set was obtained from a woman in her 70s with acute or convalescent COVID-19. The conserved cysteine and the conserved F or W are not part of the CDR3 here. Fields, in order: V gene, CDR3 protein.

TRBV9 | ASSPEAGLQETQY
TRBV5-1 | ASSLSQGNVRRRTEAF
TRBV5-4 | ASSLEGLAGGGTQY
TRBV9 | ASSVRDRLNQPQH
TRBV5-8 | ASSPEQGLSNQPQH
TRBV6-5 | ASSIGTGAYGYT
TRBV5-4 | ACSIRGGSQETQY
TRBV24-1 | ATSGRGDWGYT
TRBV5-1 | ASSLGAQGETQY
TRBV19 | ASSIGSGDYEQY
TRBV9 | ASSAMTNYGYT
TRBV6-5 | ASSFTGTGVYGYT
TRBV5-4 | ASSDGTGYGYT
TRBV5-1 | ASSLGTGTDLSGYT
TRBV10-1 | ASNGTGTNSNQPQH
TRBV7-9 | ASSPGTGSYGYT
TRBV19 | ASTPSGASNQPQH
TRBV3-1/TRBV3-2 | ASSQAGSGNTIY
TRBV5-1 | ASSLALETQY
TRBV9 | ASSVLGGTGRDTQY
TRBV7-9 | ASSLALVKSEAF
TRBV6-5 | ASSRLTNTEAF
TRBV27 | ASSSHQGALGNEQF
TRBV30 | AWKRGWGETQY
TRBV30 | AWSQVLFKGYT
TRBV27 | ASSLRALHEQY